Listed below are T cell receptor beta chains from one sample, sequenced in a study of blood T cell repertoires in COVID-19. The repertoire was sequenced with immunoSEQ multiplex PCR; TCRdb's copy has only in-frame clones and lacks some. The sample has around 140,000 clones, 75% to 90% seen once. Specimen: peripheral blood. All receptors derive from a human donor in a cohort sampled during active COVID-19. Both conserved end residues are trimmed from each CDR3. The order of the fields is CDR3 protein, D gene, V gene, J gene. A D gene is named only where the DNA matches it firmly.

CDR3 protein: ASSRLADTDTQY
D gene: TRBD2
V gene: TRBV9
J gene: TRBJ2-3

CDR3 protein: ASSLIPEKLF
D gene: .
V gene: TRBV7-2
J gene: TRBJ1-4

CDR3 protein: ASSLRLPAQDFSGYT
D gene: .
V gene: TRBV7-8
J gene: TRBJ1-2

CDR3 protein: ASSLGRGGSHEQF
D gene: TRBD2
V gene: TRBV7-2
J gene: TRBJ2-1

CDR3 protein: ASSSGGRETQY
D gene: .
V gene: TRBV11-3
J gene: TRBJ2-5

CDR3 protein: ASSVDRGITEAF
D gene: TRBD1
V gene: TRBV2
J gene: TRBJ1-1

CDR3 protein: ATTPLRRGGDTEAF
D gene: .
V gene: TRBV10-3
J gene: TRBJ1-1

CDR3 protein: ASTRQWTEAF
D gene: .
V gene: TRBV2
J gene: TRBJ1-1

CDR3 protein: ASSPQPSGGADTQY
D gene: TRBD2
V gene: TRBV7-3
J gene: TRBJ2-3

CDR3 protein: ATTGGFTEAF
D gene: .
V gene: TRBV28
J gene: TRBJ1-1

CDR3 protein: ASTLQGYNEQF
D gene: .
V gene: TRBV11-3
J gene: TRBJ2-1

CDR3 protein: ASSFMSRETQY
D gene: .
V gene: TRBV5-1
J gene: TRBJ2-5

CDR3 protein: ASSPHSGQGTDTQY
D gene: .
V gene: TRBV18
J gene: TRBJ2-3

CDR3 protein: ASSDRGNYNSPLH
D gene: TRBD1
V gene: TRBV9
J gene: TRBJ1-6

CDR3 protein: ASSARGIVSPENYGYT
D gene: .
V gene: TRBV11-2
J gene: TRBJ1-2

CDR3 protein: ASGQAIYNEQF
D gene: TRBD1
V gene: TRBV19
J gene: TRBJ2-1

CDR3 protein: ASSLDGIYGYT
D gene: .
V gene: TRBV11-3
J gene: TRBJ1-2

CDR3 protein: ASSSGTTPGYT
D gene: .
V gene: TRBV5-4
J gene: TRBJ1-2

CDR3 protein: ASRPSLGGVHGYT
D gene: .
V gene: TRBV6-6
J gene: TRBJ1-2

CDR3 protein: ASSPFSTGAQPQH
D gene: TRBD1
V gene: TRBV7-2
J gene: TRBJ1-5

CDR3 protein: ASSLRWRQNTEAF
D gene: .
V gene: TRBV27
J gene: TRBJ1-1

CDR3 protein: TSSHRQGTYNEQF
D gene: .
V gene: TRBV1
J gene: TRBJ2-1

CDR3 protein: ASSSRVSEAF
D gene: .
V gene: TRBV11-3
J gene: TRBJ1-1

CDR3 protein: AWSGRGRETQY
D gene: TRBD1
V gene: TRBV30
J gene: TRBJ2-5

CDR3 protein: ASSLSRVNEQF
D gene: .
V gene: TRBV11-3
J gene: TRBJ2-1

CDR3 protein: SVGQVYEETQY
D gene: TRBD1
V gene: TRBV29-1
J gene: TRBJ2-5

CDR3 protein: ASSSGQMWTYEQY
D gene: .
V gene: TRBV19
J gene: TRBJ2-7